Listed here are 21 T cell receptor beta chains from one sample, sequenced in a study of CD8 T cells in ankylosing spondylitis. TCRdb recomputed calls from the 5' RACE reads with MiXCR, one row per CDR3 protein. The table includes some 120,000 distinct CDR3 sequences, roughly 13% detected once. Sequencing used blood, either unsorted or a sorted T cell fraction (not recorded which). Every receptor here comes from a female donor with ankylosing spondylitis or in good health (not recorded which).

This clonotype was seen only a few times. The rearrangement uses TRBV6-1 and TRBJ2-2; tentatively, D is TRBD1 or TRBD2 (6 bases each). The CDR3 is 17 amino acids. Trimming cost V 4 bases and J 0 bases, with 15 bases left between them. Germline assignment: CDR1 MNHNS and CDR2 SASEGT. CDR3 in DNA: TGTGCCAGCAGTGTTGTCGGGGGCTTGGCGAACACCGGGGAGCTGTTTTTT. Translation: CASSVVGGLANTGELFF.

The chain joins TRBV5-1 to TRBJ2-1; D may be TRBD2 (7 bases). The V and J ends lost 5 bases and 2 bases respectively, with 11 bases between them. The CDR3 totals 14 residues. Germline V lookup: CDR1 SGHRS, CDR2 YFSETQ. CDR3 sequence: CASREGGTYNEQFF. The CDR3 nucleotides read TGCGCCAGCAGGGAGGGGGGGACCTACAATGAGCAGTTCTTC. Based on the CDR3 plus reference TRBV5-1 and TRBJ2-1, the full variable domain is KAGVTQTPRYLIKTRGQQVTLSCSPISGHRSVSWYQQTPGQGLQFLFEYFSETQRNKGNFPGRFSGRQFSNSRSEMNVSTLELGDSALYLCASREGGTYNEQFFGPGTRLTVL.

CDR3 coding DNA: TGTGCCAGCAGCCCGCCGTGGCAGACCGGGGTACTGTTTTTT. Protein sequence: CASSPPWQTGVLFF. The gene calls are TRBV6-1 and TRBJ2-2, with D possibly matching TRBD2 (5 bases). The length of the CDR3 is 14 residues. Looked up from germline, CDR1 is MNHNS and CDR2 is SASEGT. Trimming stripped 6 bases from V and 14 bases from J, with 22 bases between.

The CDR3 DNA sequence: TGTGCCAGCGGAAGGGGGCCCTCCTACAATGAGCAGTTCTTC. The encoded protein is CASGRGPSYNEQFF. The V call is TRBV2, the J call TRBJ2-1; 7 bases map to TRBD1. Looked up from germline, CDR1 is SNHLY and CDR2 is FYNNEI. The length of the CDR3 is 14 residues. The junction had 4 bases not matched to a gene; V was cut back by 8 bases and J by 0 bases.

The chain is built from TRBV12-3 or TRBV12-4 and TRBJ2-2; the D gene is possibly TRBD1 (5 bases). Trimming left V 6 bases short and J 5 bases short, with 7 bases between. CDR3 size: 12 residues. The CDR3 region is CASRGVTGELFF. The DNA for the CDR3 is TGTGCCAGCAGAGGGGTGACCGGGGAGCTGTTTTTT.

This clonotype was seen more than once but under ten times. The V call is TRBV5-1, the J call TRBJ2-1; possible D gene TRBD2, 5 bases. Germline CDR1 is SGHRS and CDR2 is YFSETQ. V lost 0 bases, J lost 0 bases, and 7 bases lay in between. This CDR3 comprises 15 residues. CDR3: CASSLAGDSYNEQFF. The DNA of the CDR3 is TGCGCCAGCAGCTTGGCCGGGGACTCCTACAATGAGCAGTTCTTC.

In this sample, this clonotype turned up a few times. This chain uses TRBV20-1 with TRBJ2-7; 9 nucleotides align to TRBD1. Germline V gene sequence: CDR1 DFQATT, CDR2 SNEGSKA (reference sequence). Germline trimming cut 5 bases from V and 1 base from J; bases unmatched to any gene: 6. The CDR3 is 14 amino acids. CDR3 sequence: CSARPGQGSYEQYF. CDR3 DNA: TGCAGTGCTCGACCGGGACAGGGATCCTACGAGCAGTACTTC.

This clonotype was observed many times. The gene calls are TRBV5-1 and TRBJ2-1, with no clear D. CDR3 size: 15 residues. Deletions cut 0 bases from V and 7 bases from J, with 14 bases between. Germline V gene lookup returns CDR1 SGHRS and CDR2 YFSETQ. CDR3 loop: CASSLGARSVNEQFF. As DNA, the CDR3 is TGCGCCAGCAGCTTGGGGGCGAGGTCGGTGAATGAGCAGTTCTTC.

The V and J genes are TRBV19 and TRBJ2-1; D gene ambiguous. CDR1 and CDR2 from the germline V gene are LNHDA and SQIVND (reference sequence). There are 13 residues in the CDR3. V gave up 0 bases and J gave up 7 bases, with 7 bases separating them. DNA for the CDR3: TGTGCCAGTAGTATAGATGCCGCTAATGAGCAGTTCTTC. Protein: CASSIDAANEQFF.

This clonotype was seen ten or more times. The chain carries TRBV27 and TRBJ2-3, with 11 nucleotides matching TRBD2. The CDR3 contains 17 residues. The J segment lost 0 bases and the V segment lost 4 bases, leaving 6 bases of the junction unmatched. Per the germline V gene, CDR1 is MNHEY and CDR2 is SMNVEV (reference sequence). The CDR3 protein is CASSSRRLAGSTDTQYF. The CDR3 region has the DNA TGTGCCAGCAGTTCGAGACGACTAGCGGGGAGCACAGATACGCAGTATTTT.

The rearrangement uses TRBV10-3 and TRBJ2-1; perhaps D is TRBD1 or TRBD2 (5 bases each). The length of the CDR3 is 13 residues. Trimming stripped 3 bases from V and 7 bases from J, with 10 bases between. Germline assignment: CDR1 ENHRY and CDR2 SYGVKD. CDR3 region: CAISEGTLNEQFF. For the CDR3, the DNA is TGTGCCATCAGTGAAGGGACCCTGAATGAGCAGTTCTTC.

This clonotype was seen at least ten times. The chain has TRBV6-1 and TRBJ2-7; 7 bases fit TRBD1. J gave up 3 bases and V 7 bases, and 21 bases lay outside the gene matches. Germline-derived CDR1 and CDR2 are MNHNS and SASEGT. This CDR3 has 18 residues. The CDR3 here is CASTTGQFARPLVYEQYF. CDR3 bases: TGTGCCAGCACCACGGGACAGTTTGCGCGGCCCCTTGTCTACGAGCAGTACTTC.

This clonotype was recorded a few times. The chain employs TRBV7-2 and TRBJ2-1; 9 positions match TRBD2. This CDR3 spans 16 amino acids. Trimming cost V 0 bases and J 3 bases; bases outside gene matches: 3. Germline CDR1 SGHTA, CDR2 FQGNSA. The CDR3 spells CASSLARGGFYNEQFF. DNA of the CDR3: TGTGCCAGCAGCTTAGCGCGGGGGGGCTTCTACAATGAGCAGTTCTTC.

This chain uses TRBV5-1 with TRBJ2-1; D is ambiguous. The V end lost 0 bases, the J end lost 0 bases, and 10 bases lay between the germline ends. The CDR3 loop spans 16 amino acids. CDR1 SGHRS and CDR2 YFSETQ come from the germline V gene. The CDR3 spells CASSLEPSSSYNEQFF. The CDR3 DNA is TGCGCCAGCAGCTTGGAGCCTTCCAGCTCCTACAATGAGCAGTTCTTC.

The chain couples TRBV20-1 to TRBJ2-3; tentative D call: TRBD1 (5 bases). Trimming left V 3 bases short and J 6 bases short, with 16 bases between. Germline V gives CDR1 DFQATT, CDR2 SNEGSKA (reference sequence). This CDR3 is built from 14 residues. The CDR3 bases are TGCAGTGCTAGGTTCCAGGGTGTGGGGGATACGCAGTATTTT. Residues: CSARFQGVGDTQYF.

This clonotype was seen ten or more times. The chain recombines TRBV29-1 with TRBJ2-7; 7 bases match TRBD2. V was pared by 2 bases and J by 3 bases, with 7 bases of the junction left unmatched. The CDR3 totals 14 residues. Germline V lookup: CDR1 SQVTM, CDR2 ANQGSEA. The CDR3 loop is CSVELGGGYYEQYF. Written as DNA, the CDR3 is TGCAGCGTTGAACTTGGGGGGGGATACTACGAGCAGTACTTC.

This clonotype was seen many times. V is TRBV15 and J is TRBJ2-5; maybe TRBD1 (5 bases). V shed 1 base and J shed 2 bases, with 17 bases lying between them. The CDR3 covers 17 residues. Germline CDR1 LNHNV, CDR2 YYDKDF (reference sequence). This CDR3 is CATSRARWGRGQETQYF. The CDR3 nucleotides are TGTGCCACCAGCAGAGCCCGCTGGGGCCGCGGACAAGAGACCCAGTACTTC.

The table lists this clonotype with a few counts. The chain uses TRBV20-1 and TRBJ2-5; TRBD2 matches 11 bases. The CDR3 totals 14 residues. V was pared by 6 bases and J by 4 bases, with 7 bases of the junction left unmatched. Per germline, CDR1 DFQATT and CDR2 SNEGSKA (reference sequence). CDR3 amino acids: CSATTSGRGETQYF. CDR3 in DNA: TGCAGTGCCACAACTAGCGGGAGAGGAGAGACCCAGTACTTC.

The chain carries TRBV5-4 and TRBJ2-3, with a tentative D call TRBD2 (6 bases). CDR3 length: 15 amino acids. Trimming took off 0 bases at V and 2 bases at J, with 10 bases between the two ends. Germline V gene lookup returns CDR1 SGHNT and CDR2 YYREEE (reference sequence). For the CDR3, the DNA is TGTGCCAGCAGCTTGGATAGCGGCTACACAGATACGCAGTATTTT. Translating gives CASSLDSGYTDTQYF. The whole variable domain, filled in from reference TRBV5-4 and TRBJ2-3, reads ETGVTQSPTHLIKTRGQQVTLRCSSQSGHNTVSWYQQALGQGPQFIFQYYREEENGRGNFPPRFSGLQFPNYSSELNVNALELDDSALYLCASSLDSGYTDTQYFGPGTRLTVL.

The gene calls are TRBV27 and TRBJ2-3; D possibly corresponds to TRBD2 (6 bases). Deletions cut 7 bases from V and 4 bases from J, with 12 bases between. The CDR3 runs 13 residues. Germline V CDR1 and CDR2: MNHEY, SMNVEV (reference sequence). CDR3 nucleotide sequence: TGTGCCAGCAAAAGACGGGGGTCAGATACGCAGTATTTT. Protein sequence: CASKRRGSDTQYF.

This clonotype showed up many times. The gene calls are TRBV12-3 or TRBV12-4 and TRBJ2-3, with 8 bases aligning to TRBD2. This CDR3 has 17 residues. V trimming: 5 bases; J trimming: 2 bases; junction bases outside the gene matches: 12. CDR3 sequence reads: CASSPPGLGGFTDTQYF. In DNA form, the CDR3 reads TGTGCCAGCAGTCCCCCGGGACTAGGGGGGTTCACAGATACGCAGTATTTT.